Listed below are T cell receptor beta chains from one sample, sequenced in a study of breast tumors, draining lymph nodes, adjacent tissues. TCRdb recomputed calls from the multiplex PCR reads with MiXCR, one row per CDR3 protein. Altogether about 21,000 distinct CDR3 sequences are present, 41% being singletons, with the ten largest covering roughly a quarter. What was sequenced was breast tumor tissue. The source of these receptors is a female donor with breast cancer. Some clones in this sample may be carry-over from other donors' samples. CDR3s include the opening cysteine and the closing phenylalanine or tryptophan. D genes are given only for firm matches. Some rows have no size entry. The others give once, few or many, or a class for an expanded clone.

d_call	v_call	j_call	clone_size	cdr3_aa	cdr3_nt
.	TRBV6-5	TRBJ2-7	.	CASTHDRRGYSEQYF	TGTGCCAGCACCCACGACAGGAGGGGGTATAGCGAGCAGTACTTC
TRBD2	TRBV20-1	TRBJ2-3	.	CSASSGRTDTQYF	TGCAGTGCTTCTAGCGGGAGGACAGATACGCAGTATTTT
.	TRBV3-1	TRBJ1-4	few	CASSPLGGQINEKLFF	TGTGCCAGCAGCCCACTGGGGGGGCAGATTAATGAAAAACTGTTTTTT
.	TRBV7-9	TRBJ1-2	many	CASSSQVMEGYTF	TGTGCCAGCAGCTCACAGGTGATGGAAGGCTACACCTTC
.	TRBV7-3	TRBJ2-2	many	CASRVGGANTGELFF	TGTGCCAGCAGGGTGGGGGGCGCGAACACCGGGGAGCTGTTTTTT
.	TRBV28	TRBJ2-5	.	CASSPRLGRRIQETQYF	TGTGCCAGCAGTCCGCGCTTGGGGCGCAGAATCCAAGAGACCCAGTACTTC
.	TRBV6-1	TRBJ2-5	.	CASSEAQSLRTQYF	TGTGCCAGCAGTGAAGCCCAGTCCCTGCGGACCCAGTACTTC
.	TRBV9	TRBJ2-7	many	CASSVGYGGYEQYF	TGTGCCAGCAGCGTAGGGTACGGGGGCTACGAGCAGTACTTC
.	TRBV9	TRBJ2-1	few	CASSPTRSSERYTEQFF	TGTGCCAGCAGCCCTACGAGGAGTAGCGAAAGGTACACTGAGCAGTTCTTC
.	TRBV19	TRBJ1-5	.	CASSIPGGLNQPQHF	TGTGCCAGTAGTATCCCCGGGGGCCTTAATCAGCCCCAGCATTTT
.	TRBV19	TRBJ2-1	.	CASSLGWGKSYNEQFF	TGTGCCAGTAGTCTAGGTTGGGGGAAATCCTACAATGAGCAGTTCTTC
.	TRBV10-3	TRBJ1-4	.	CRISDYEGTNEKLFF	TGCCGCATCAGTGATTACGAGGGCACTAATGAAAAACTGTTTTTT
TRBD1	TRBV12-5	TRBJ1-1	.	CASGLWTTGPTEAFF	TGTGCTAGTGGTCTATGGACGACAGGGCCCACTGAAGCTTTCTTT
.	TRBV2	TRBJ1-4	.	CASSEYGSGTVTNEKLFF	TGTGCCAGCAGTGAATATGGTTCGGGCACGGTAACTAATGAAAAACTGTTTTTT
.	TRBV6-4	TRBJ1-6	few	CASSDGDNSPLHF	TGTGCCAGCAGTGACGGTGATAATTCACCCCTCCACTTT
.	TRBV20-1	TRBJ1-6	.	CSALARESSYNSPLHF	TGCAGTGCCCTAGCCCGGGAGAGTTCCTATAATTCACCCCTCCACTTT
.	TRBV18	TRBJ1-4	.	CASSLLPTGQTEKLFF	TGTGCCAGCTCCCTATTGCCAACGGGACAAACGGAAAAACTGTTTTTT
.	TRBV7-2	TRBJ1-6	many	CASRQKLGTKSPLHF	TGTGCCAGCAGACAGAAGCTGGGAACTAAATCACCCCTCCACTTT
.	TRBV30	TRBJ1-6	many	CAGRKISSYNSPLHF	TGTGCCGGAAGGAAGATCAGCTCCTATAATTCACCCCTCCACTTT
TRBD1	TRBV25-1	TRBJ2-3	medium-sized	CASSDLGQGATDTQYF	TGTGCCAGCAGTGACCTGGGACAGGGGGCGACAGATACGCAGTATTTT
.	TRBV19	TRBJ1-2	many	CASKSSEANYGYTF	TGTGCCAGTAAAAGTTCCGAAGCTAACTATGGCTACACCTTC
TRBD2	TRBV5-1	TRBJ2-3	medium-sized	CASSLGGVGGALDTQYF	TGCGCCAGCAGCTTGGGAGGGGTCGGGGGGGCCCTCGATACGCAGTATTTT
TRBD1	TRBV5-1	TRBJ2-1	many	CASSLAGDRGNEFF	TGCGCCAGCAGCTTGGCCGGGGACAGGGGAAACGAGTTCTTC
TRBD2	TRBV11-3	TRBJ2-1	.	CASSLGLAAAGEQFF	TGTGCCAGCAGCTTGGGACTAGCGGCAGCAGGCGAGCAGTTCTTC
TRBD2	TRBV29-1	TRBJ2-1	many	CSVLGLAASYNEQFF	TGCAGCGTTCTTGGACTAGCGGCCTCCTACAATGAGCAGTTCTTC
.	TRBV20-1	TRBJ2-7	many	CSATPSGPNYEQYF	TGCAGTGCTACCCCGTCGGGACCGAACTACGAGCAGTACTTC
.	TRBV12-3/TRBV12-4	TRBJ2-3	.	CASSSTSRRTDTQYF	TGTGCCAGCAGTTCAACTAGCCGACGCACAGATACGCAGTATTTT
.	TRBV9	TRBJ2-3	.	CASSLQGGTDTQYF	TGTGCCAGCAGCCTTCAGGGTGGCACAGATACGCAGTATTTT